The clone carrying this TCR beta chain turned up a few times. Its specificity is not known. MiXCR, applied by TCRdb to the 5' RACE reads, yields one record per CDR3 protein. This sample yields nearly 55,000 distinct CDR3 sequences, of which about 8% are seen a single time; over 9.5% belongs to the top ten. This sample was included in a study of early T cells in non-severe SARS-CoV-2 infection. Across the whole study: Sequencing used unsorted whole-blood bulk RNA, so chains lack pairing.

Findings and caveats of the study: The VDJdb matching leaned toward anti-spike CD8 responses and overlooked private and CD4 specificities.

In germline, CDR1 is SEHNR, CDR2 FQNEAQ (reference sequence). CDR3 size: 12 residues. Trimming took 8 bases from V and 2 from J, leaving 6 bases between them. The J gene is TRBJ2-2, the V gene TRBV7-9; no firm D call. The TCR was taken from an adult who was a healthcare worker with PCR-confirmed SARS-CoV-2 infection or an uninfected control (not recorded which). This specimen consisted of whole blood, obtained at baseline. This CDR3 is CASLINTGELFF. The CDR3 nucleotides are TGTGCCAGCCTTATTAACACCGGGGAGCTGTTTTTT.